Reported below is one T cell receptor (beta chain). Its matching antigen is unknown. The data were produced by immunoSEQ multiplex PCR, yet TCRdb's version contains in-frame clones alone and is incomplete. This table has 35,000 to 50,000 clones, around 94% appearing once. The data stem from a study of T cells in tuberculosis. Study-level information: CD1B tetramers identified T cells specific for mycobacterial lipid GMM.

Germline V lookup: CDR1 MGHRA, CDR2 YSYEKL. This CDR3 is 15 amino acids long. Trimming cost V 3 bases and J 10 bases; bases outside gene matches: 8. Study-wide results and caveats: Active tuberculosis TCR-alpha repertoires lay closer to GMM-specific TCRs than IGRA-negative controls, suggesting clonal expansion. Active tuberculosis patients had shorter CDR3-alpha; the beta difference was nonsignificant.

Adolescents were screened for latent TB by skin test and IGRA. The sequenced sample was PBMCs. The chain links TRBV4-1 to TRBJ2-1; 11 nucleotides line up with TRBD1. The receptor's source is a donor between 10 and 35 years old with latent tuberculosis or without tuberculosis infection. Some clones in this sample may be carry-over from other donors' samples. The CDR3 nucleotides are TGCGCCAGCAGCCACGACGGACAGGGGGCTTTAGAGCAGTTCTTC. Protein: CASSHDGQGALEQFF.